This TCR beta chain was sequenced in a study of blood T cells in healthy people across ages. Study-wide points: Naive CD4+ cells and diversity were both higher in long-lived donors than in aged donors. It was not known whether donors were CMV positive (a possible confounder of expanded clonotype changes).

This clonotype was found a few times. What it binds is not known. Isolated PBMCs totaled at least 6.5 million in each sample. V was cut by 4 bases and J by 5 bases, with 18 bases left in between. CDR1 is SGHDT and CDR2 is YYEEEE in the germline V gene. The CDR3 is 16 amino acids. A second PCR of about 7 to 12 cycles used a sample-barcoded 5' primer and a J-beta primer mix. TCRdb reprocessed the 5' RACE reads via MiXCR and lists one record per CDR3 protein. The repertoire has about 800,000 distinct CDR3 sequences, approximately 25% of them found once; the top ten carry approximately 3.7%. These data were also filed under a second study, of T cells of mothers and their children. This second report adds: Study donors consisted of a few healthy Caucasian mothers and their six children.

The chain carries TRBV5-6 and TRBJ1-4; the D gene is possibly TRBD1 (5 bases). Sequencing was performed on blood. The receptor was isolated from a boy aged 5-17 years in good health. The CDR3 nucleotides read TGTGCCAGCAGCAACATCCACGGGGGGGACAATGAAAAACTGTTTTTT. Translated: CASSNIHGGDNEKLFF. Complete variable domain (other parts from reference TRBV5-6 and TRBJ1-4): DAGVTQSPTHLIKTRGQQVTLRCSPKSGHDTVSWYQQALGQGPQFIFQYYEEEERQRGNFPDRFSGHQFPNYSSELNVNALLLGDSALYLCASSNIHGGDNEKLFFGSGTQLSVL.